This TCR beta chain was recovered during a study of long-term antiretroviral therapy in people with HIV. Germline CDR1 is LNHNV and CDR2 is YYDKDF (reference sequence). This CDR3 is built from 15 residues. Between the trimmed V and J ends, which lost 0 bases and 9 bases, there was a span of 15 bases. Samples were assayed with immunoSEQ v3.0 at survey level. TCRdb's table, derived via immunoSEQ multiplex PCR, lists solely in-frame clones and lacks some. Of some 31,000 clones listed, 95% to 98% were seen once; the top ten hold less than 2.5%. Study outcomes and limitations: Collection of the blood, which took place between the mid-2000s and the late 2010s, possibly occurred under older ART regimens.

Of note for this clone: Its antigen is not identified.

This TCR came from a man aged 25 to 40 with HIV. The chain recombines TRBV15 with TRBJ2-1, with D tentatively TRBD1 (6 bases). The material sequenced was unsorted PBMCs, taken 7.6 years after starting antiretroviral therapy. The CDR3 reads CATSRDRGYDSEQFF. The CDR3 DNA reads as TGTGCCACCAGCAGAGATAGGGGGTATGATAGTGAGCAGTTCTTC.